This TCR beta chain was sequenced during a study of T cell changes during pregnancy in multiple sclerosis (dated by TCRdb to between 2018 and 2020). About the investigation overall: The study examined how the T cell repertoire changed over the course of pregnancy in women with multiple sclerosis.

The library was made by the immunoSEQ multiplex PCR assay. The immuneACCESS repertoire file appears here via TCRdb, limited to in-frame rearrangements. These files lack a portion of the clones; in checked studies, under half of the deficit traces to unresolved V genes, and the cause of the others is not known. Recorded for this sample are just under 50,000 clones; over 80% of them occurred a single time. Of the sample, roughly 10% is held by the ten largest clones. Notes on this clone: It lacks a known antigen. No clone much larger than this one lies a single base away; base qualities are absent.

Sequences MNHEY (CDR1) and SVGAGI (CDR2) are obtained from the germline V gene. Between the V and J ends, shortened by 6 bases and 5 bases respectively, the junction contains 18 bases. Inclusive of the bounding cysteine and phenylalanine, the CDR3 is 15 residues long. Only CDR3 DNA remains: 45 bases, in frame from the first base. This material consisted of CD8+ T cells from peripheral blood mononuclear cells, taken after pregnancy. The rearranged segments are TRBV6-5 and TRBJ2-3, and the D gene may be TRBD2, 6 bases matching. The source is a female donor with multiple sclerosis, enrolled in a pregnancy study. CDR3 region: CASSLRGGEEDTQYF. The DNA sequence is as follows: TGTGCCAGCAGCTTACGAGGAGGGGAGGAAGATACGCAGTATTTT.